This T cell receptor (beta chain) derives from a study of T cell responses to AZD1222 COVID-19 vaccine. Germline V gives CDR1 MNHEY, CDR2 SVGAGI. The CDR3 consists of 15 residues. Trimming cost V 6 bases and J 1 base, with 14 bases left between them. Sequenced by immunoSEQ multiplex PCR; TCRdb stores in-frame clones only, minus some. The repertoire includes roughly 120,000 clones, 80% to 95% of them detected once, and roughly 4.2% sits in the top ten. The chain links TRBV6-5 to TRBJ2-3; possibly TRBD1 or TRBD2 for D (5 bases each). This TCR derives from an adult who received the MenACWY meningococcal vaccine as a control. Sequenced here: peripheral blood, sampled 28 days after the second dose of the MenACWY control vaccine. The chain's CDR3 is CASRFRDRGTDTQYF. In DNA, the CDR3 is TGTGCCAGCAGGTTCCGGGACCGGGGCACAGATACGCAGTATTTT.